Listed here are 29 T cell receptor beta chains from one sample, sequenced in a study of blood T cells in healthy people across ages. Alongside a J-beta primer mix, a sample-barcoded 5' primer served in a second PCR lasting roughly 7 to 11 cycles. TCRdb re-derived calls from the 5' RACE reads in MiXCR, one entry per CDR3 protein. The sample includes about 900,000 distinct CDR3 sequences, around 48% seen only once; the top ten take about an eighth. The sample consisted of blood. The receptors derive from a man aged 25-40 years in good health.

The chain's CDR3 is CSAPTRRSYNEQFF. The CDR3 DNA is TGCAGTGCCCCGACTAGACGCTCCTACAATGAGCAGTTCTTC. This rearrangement joins TRBV20-1 to TRBJ2-1, with a weak D call TRBD2 (6 bases). CDR1 and CDR2 from the germline V gene are DFQATT and SNEGSKA (reference sequence). The CDR3 contains 14 residues. V gave up 6 bases and J gave up 0 bases, with 12 bases separating them.

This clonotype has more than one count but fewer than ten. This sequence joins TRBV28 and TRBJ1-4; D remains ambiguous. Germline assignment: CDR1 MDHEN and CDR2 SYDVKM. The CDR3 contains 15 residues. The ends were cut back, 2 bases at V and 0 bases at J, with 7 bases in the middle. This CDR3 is CASSLGGPTNEKLFF. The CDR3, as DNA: TGTGCCAGCAGTTTAGGCGGCCCAACTAATGAAAAACTGTTTTTT.

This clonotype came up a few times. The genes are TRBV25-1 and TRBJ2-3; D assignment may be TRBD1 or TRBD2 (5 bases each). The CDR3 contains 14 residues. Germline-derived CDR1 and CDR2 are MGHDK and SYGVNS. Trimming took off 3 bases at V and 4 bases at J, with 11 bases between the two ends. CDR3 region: CASSEGVIPDTQYF. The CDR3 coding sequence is TGTGCCAGCAGTGAGGGGGTAATACCAGATACGCAGTATTTT.

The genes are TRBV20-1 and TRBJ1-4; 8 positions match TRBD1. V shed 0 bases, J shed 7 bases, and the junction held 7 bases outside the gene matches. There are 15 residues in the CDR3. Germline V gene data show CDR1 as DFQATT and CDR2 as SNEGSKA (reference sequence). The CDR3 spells CSARDRGQGAEKLFF. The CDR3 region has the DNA TGCAGTGCTAGAGATCGAGGACAGGGAGCTGAAAAACTGTTTTTT.

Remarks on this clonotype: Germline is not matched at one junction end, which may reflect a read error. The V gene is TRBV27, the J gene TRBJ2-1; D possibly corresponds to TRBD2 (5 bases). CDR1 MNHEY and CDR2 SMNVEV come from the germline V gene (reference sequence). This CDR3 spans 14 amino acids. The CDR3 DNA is TGTGCCAGCAGTTTATTACGGGAAGCGGCTGAGCAGTTTTTC. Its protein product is CASSLLREAAEQFF.

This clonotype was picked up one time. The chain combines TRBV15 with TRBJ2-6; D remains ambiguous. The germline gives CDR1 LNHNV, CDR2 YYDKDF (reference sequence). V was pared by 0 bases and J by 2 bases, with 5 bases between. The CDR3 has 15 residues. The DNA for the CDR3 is TGTGCCACCAGCAGAGATCATACTGGGGCCAACGTCCTGACTTTC. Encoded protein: CATSRDHTGANVLTF. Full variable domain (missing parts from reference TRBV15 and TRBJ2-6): DAMVIQNPRYQVTQFGKPVTLSCSQTLNHNVMYWYQQKSSQAPKLLFHYYDKDFNNEADTPDNFQSRRPNTSFCFLDIRSPGLGDTAMYLCATSRDHTGANVLTFGAGSRLTVL.

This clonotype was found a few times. For the CDR3, the DNA is TGTGCCAGCAGTGCGGAGCCGCGTAGCTCCTACGAGCAGTACTTC. This codes for CASSAEPRSSYEQYF. The V call is TRBV6-1, the J call TRBJ2-7, with no clear D. This CDR3 spans 15 amino acids. Per the germline V gene, CDR1 is MNHNS and CDR2 is SASEGT. Between the trimmed V and J ends, which lost 4 bases and 0 bases, there was a span of 13 bases.

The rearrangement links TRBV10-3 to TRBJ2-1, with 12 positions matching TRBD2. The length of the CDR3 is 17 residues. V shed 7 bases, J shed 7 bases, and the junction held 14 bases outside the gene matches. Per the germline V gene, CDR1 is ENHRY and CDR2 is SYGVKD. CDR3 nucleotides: TGTGCCATCACCCCAGGGACTAGCGGGCCTACCGGGAATGAGCAGTTCTTC. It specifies CAITPGTSGPTGNEQFF.

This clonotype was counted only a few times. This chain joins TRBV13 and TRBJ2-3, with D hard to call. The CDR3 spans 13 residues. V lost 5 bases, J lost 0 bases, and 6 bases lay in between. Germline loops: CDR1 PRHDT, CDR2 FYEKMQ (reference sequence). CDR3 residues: CASSPESTDTQYF. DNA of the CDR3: TGTGCCAGCAGCCCCGAGAGCACAGATACGCAGTATTTT.

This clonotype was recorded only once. In DNA, the CDR3 is TGCGCCAGCAGTTTTGGGACAGGCAGCTATGGCTACACCTTC. Amino acid sequence: CASSFGTGSYGYTF. The chain uses TRBV5-1 and TRBJ1-2, with TRBD1 identical over 8 bases. Germline lookup yields CDR1 SGHRS and CDR2 YFSETQ. The CDR3 contains 14 residues. V was clipped by 5 bases and J by 4 bases; unmatched bases: 7.

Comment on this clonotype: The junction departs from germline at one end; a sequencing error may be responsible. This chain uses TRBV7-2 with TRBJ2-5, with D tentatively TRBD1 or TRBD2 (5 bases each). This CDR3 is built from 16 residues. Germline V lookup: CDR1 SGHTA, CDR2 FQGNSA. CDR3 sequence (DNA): TGTGCCAGCAACTTAGAGGGGTTGATGGTCGGAGAGACCCAGTACTTC. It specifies CASNLEGLMVGETQYF.

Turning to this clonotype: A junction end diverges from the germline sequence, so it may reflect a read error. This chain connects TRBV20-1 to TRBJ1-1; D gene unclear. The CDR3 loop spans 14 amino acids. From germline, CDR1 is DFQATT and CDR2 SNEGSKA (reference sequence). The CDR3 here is CSARDGRMNTEAFF. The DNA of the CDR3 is TGCAGTGCCAGAGACGGCAGAATGAACACTGAAGCTTTCTTT.

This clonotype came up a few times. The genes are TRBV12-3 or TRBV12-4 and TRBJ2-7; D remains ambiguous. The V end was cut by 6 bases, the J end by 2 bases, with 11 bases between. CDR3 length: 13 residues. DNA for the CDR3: TGTGCCAGCAGCCCCGGGTTTACCTACGAGCAGTACTTC. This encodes CASSPGFTYEQYF.

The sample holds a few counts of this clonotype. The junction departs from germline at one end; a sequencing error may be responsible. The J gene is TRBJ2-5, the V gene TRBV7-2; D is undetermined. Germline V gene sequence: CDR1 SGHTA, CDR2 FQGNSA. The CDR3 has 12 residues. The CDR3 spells CVSSLRGETQYF. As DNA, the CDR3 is TGTGTCAGCAGCTTACGAGGAGAGACCCAGTACTTC.

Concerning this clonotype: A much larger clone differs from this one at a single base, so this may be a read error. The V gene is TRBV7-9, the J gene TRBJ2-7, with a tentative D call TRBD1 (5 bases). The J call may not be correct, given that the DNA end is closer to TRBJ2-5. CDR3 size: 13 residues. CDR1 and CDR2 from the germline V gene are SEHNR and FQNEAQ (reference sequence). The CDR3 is CTSSRQNQETQYF. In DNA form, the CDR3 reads TGTACCAGCAGCCGACAGAACCAAGAGACCCAGTACTTC.

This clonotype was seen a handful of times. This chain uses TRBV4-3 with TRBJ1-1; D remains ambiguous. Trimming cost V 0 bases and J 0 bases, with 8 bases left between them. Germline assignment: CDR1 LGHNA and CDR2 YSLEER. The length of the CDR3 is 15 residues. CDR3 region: CASSQDRGMNTEAFF. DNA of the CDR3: TGCGCCAGCAGCCAAGATCGAGGGATGAACACTGAAGCTTTCTTT.

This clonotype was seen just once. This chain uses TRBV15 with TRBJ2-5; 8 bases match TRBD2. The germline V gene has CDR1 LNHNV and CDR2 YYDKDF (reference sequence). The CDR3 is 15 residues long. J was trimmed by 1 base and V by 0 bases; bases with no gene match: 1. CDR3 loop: CATSRDRGGQETQYF. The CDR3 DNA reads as TGTGCCACCAGCAGAGATCGGGGGGGCCAAGAGACCCAGTACTTC.

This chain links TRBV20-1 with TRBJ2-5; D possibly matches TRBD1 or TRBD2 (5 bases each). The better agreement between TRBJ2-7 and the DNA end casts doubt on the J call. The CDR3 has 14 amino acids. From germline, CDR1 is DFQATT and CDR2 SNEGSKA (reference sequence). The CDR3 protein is CSARDQGGSDEQYF. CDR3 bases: TGCAGTGCTAGAGATCAGGGCGGGTCCGACGAGCAGTACTTC.

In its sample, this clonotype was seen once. CDR3 in amino acids: CASSSGGGFGTQYF. In DNA form, the CDR3 reads TGTGCCAGCAGCTCAGGAGGGGGGTTCGGGACCCAGTACTTC. This sequence joins TRBV7-2 and TRBJ2-5, with D perhaps matching TRBD1 or TRBD2 (6 bases each). Per germline, CDR1 SGHTA and CDR2 FQGNSA. Trimming stripped 4 bases from V and 7 bases from J, with 16 bases between. The CDR3 has 14 residues.

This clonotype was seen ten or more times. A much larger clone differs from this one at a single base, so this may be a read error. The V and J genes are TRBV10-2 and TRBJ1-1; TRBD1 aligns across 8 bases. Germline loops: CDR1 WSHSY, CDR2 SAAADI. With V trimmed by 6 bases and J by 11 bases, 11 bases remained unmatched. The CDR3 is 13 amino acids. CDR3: CASRCDRGETAFF. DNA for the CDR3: TGCGCCAGCAGGTGCGACAGGGGAGAGACGGCTTTCTTT.

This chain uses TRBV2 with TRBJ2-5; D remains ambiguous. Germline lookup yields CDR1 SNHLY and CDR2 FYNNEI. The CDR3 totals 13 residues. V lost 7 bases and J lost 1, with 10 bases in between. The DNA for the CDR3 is TGTGCCAGCAACCGGGCGACCCAAGAGACCCAGTACTTC. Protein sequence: CASNRATQETQYF.

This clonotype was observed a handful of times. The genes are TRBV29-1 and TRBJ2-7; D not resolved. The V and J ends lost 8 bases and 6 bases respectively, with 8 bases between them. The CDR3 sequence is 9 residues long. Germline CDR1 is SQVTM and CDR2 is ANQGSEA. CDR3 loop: CSSICEQYF. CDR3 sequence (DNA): TGCAGCTCGATCTGCGAGCAGTACTTC.

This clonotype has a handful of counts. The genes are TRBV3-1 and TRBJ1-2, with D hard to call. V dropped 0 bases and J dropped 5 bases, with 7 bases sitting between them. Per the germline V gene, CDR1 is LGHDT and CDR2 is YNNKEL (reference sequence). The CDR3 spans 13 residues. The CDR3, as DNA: TGTGCCAGCAGCCAAGAACGGCGATATGGCTACACCTTC. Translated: CASSQERRYGYTF.

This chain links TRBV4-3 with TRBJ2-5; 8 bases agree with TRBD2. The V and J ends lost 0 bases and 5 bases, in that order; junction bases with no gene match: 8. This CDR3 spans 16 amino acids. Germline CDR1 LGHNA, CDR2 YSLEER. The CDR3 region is CASSQEGTRDGETQYF. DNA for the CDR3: TGCGCCAGCAGCCAAGAAGGGACTAGGGATGGGGAGACCCAGTACTTC.

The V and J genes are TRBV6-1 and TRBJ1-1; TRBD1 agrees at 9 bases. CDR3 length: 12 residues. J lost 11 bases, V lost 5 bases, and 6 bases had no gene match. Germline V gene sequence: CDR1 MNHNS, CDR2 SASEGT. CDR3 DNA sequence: TGTGCCAGCAGTCGGACAGGGGATGAGGCTTTCTTT. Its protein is CASSRTGDEAFF.

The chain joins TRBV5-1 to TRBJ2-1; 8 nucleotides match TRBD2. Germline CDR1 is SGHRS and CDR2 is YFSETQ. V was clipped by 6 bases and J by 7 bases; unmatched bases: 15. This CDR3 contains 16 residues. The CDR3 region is CASITEPGGPGNEQFF. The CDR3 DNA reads TGCGCCAGCATTACTGAACCGGGGGGGCCGGGGAATGAGCAGTTCTTC.

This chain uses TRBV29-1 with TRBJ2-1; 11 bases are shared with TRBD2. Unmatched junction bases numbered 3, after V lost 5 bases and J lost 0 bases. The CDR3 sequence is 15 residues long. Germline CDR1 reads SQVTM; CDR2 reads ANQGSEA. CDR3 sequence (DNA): TGCAGCGTTTGGACTAGCGGGCACTCCTACAATGAGCAGTTCTTC. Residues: CSVWTSGHSYNEQFF.

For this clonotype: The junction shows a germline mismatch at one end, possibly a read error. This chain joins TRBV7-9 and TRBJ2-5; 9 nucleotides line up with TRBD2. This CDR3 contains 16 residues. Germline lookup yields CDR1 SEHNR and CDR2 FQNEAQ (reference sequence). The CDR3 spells CASSLASGGLRETQYF. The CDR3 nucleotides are TGCGCCAGCAGCTTAGCCAGCGGGGGGCTTCGAGAGACCCAGTACTTC.

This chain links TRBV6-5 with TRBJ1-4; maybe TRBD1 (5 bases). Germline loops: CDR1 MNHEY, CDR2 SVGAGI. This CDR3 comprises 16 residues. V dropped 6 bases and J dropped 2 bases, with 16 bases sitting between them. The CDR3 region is CASSRTGGSTNEKLFF. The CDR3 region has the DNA TGTGCCAGCAGCCGCACGGGGGGGAGCACTAATGAAAAACTGTTTTTT.